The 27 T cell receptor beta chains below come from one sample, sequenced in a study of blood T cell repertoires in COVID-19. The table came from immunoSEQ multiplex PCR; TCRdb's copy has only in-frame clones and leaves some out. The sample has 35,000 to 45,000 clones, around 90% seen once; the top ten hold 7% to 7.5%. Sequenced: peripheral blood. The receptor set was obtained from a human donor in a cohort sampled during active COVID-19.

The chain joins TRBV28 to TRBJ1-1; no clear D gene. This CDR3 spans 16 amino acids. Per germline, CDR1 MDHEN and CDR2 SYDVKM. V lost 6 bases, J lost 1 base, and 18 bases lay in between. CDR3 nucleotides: TGTGCCAGCAGAACCGTCCGACCCGGGAAGAACACTGAAGCTTTCTTT. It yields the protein CASRTVRPGKNTEAFF.

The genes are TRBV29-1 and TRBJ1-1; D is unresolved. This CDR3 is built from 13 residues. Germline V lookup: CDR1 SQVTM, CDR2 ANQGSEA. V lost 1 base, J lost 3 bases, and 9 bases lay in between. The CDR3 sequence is CSVEVPRYTEAFF. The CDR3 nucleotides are TGCAGCGTTGAAGTACCGCGGTACACTGAAGCTTTCTTT.

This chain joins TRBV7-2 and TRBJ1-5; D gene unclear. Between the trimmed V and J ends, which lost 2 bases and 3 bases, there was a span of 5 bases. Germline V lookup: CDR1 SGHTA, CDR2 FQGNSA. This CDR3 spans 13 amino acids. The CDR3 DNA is TGTGCCAGCAGCTTATTCGTCAATCAGCCCCAGCATTTT. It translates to CASSLFVNQPQHF.

Here the CDR3 DNA reads TGCGCCAGCAGTCTCAGGGATTTGATCTTGATGAACACTGAAGCTTTCTTT. Its translation: CASSLRDLILMNTEAFF. V and J are TRBV4-1 and TRBJ1-1, with a tentative D call TRBD1 (5 bases). This CDR3 contains 17 residues. From germline, CDR1 is MGHRA and CDR2 YSYEKL. The V and J ends lost 6 bases and 0 bases respectively, with 20 bases between them.

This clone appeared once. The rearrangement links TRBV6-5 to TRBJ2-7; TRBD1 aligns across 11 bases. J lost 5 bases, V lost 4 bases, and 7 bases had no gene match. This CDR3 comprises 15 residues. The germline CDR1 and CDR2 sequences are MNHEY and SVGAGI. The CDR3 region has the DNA TGTGCCAGCAGTTCAGGGACAGGGGGTTTTAACGAGCAGTACTTC. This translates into CASSSGTGGFNEQYF.

CDR3 loop: CATSKTGANNEKLFF. In DNA form, the CDR3 reads TGTGCCACCAGCAAGACAGGGGCAAATAATGAAAAACTGTTTTTT. This chain connects TRBV15 to TRBJ1-4, with TRBD1 matching 8 bases. CDR3 size: 15 residues. CDR1 is LNHNV, CDR2 YYDKDF, per germline (reference sequence). The junction had 5 bases not matched to a gene; V was cut back by 4 bases and J by 4 bases.

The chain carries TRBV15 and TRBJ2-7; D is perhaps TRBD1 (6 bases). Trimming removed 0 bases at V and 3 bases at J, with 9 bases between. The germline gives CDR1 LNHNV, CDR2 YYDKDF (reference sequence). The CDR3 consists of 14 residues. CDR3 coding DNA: TGTGCCACCAGCAGAGACCAGGGGCTCTACGAGCAGTACTTC. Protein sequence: CATSRDQGLYEQYF.

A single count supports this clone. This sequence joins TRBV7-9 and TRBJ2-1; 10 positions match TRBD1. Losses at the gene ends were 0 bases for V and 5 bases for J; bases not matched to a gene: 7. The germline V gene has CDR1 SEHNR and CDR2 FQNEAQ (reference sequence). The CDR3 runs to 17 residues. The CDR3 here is CASSLADRGPTHNEQFF. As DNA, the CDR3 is TGTGCCAGCAGCTTAGCTGACAGGGGGCCGACCCACAATGAGCAGTTCTTC.

This CDR3 reads CASSGTGSPSDYGYTF. The CDR3 nucleotides are TGTGCCAGCAGCGGCACCGGGTCCCCCTCGGACTATGGCTACACCTTC. The chain has TRBV14 and TRBJ1-2; the D is unclear. Germline V gene sequence: CDR1 SGHDN, CDR2 FVKESK. The CDR3 covers 16 residues. V shed 5 bases and J shed 3 bases, with 19 bases lying between them.

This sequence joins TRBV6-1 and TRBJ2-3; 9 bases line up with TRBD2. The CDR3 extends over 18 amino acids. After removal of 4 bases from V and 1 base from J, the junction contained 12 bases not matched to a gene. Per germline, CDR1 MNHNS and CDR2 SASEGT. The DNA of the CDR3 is TGTGCCAGCAGTGCCAGGACTAGCGCATCCCATGGCACAGATACGCAGTATTTT. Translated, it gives CASSARTSASHGTDTQYF.

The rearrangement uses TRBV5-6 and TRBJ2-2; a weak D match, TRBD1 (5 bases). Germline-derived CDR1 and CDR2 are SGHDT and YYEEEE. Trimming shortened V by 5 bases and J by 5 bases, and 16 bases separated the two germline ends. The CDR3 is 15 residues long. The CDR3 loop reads CASSPYRFRTGELFF. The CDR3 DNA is TGTGCCAGCAGTCCTTACAGGTTTAGGACCGGGGAGCTGTTTTTT.

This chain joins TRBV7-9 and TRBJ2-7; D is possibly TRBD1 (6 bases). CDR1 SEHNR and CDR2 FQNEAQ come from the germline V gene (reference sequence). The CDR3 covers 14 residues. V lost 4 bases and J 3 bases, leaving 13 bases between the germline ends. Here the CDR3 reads CASSWRQEFYEQYF. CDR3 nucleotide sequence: TGTGCCAGCAGCTGGCGACAGGAGTTCTACGAGCAGTACTTC.

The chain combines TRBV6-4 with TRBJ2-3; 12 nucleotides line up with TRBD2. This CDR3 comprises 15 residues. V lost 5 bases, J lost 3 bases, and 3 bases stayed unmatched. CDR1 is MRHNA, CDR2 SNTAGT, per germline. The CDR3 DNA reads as TGTGCCAGCAGTCCTGGGACTAGCGGGACAGATACGCAGTATTTT. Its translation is CASSPGTSGTDTQYF.

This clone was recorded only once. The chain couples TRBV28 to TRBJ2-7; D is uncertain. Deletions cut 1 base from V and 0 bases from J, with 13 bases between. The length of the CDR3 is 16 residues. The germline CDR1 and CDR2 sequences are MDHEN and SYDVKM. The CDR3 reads CASSLLTLASSYEQYF. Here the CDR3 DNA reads TGTGCCAGCAGTTTATTGACATTGGCCAGCTCCTACGAGCAGTACTTC.

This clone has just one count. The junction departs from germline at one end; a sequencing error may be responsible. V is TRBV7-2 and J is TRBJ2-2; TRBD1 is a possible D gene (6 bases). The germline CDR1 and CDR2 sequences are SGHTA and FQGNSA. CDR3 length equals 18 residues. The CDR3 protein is CASRLGRERGLGTGELFF. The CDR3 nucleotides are TGTGCCAGCAGATTAGGAAGGGAGAGGGGGTTGGGCACCGGGGAGCTGTTTTTT. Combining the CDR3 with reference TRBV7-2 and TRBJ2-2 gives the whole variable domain GAGVSQSPSNKVTEKGKDVELRCDPISGHTALYWYRQSLGQGLEFLIYFQGNSAPDKSGLPSDRFSAERTGGSVSTLTIQRTQQEDSAVYLCASRLGRERGLGTGELFFGEGSRLTVL.

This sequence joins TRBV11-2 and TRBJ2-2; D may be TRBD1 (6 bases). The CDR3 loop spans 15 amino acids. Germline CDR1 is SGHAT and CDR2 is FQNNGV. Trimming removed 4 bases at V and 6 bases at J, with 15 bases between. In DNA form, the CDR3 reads TGTGCCAGCAGCTCCATAGGGGGTCGGTCCGGGGAGCTGTTTTTT. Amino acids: CASSSIGGRSGELFF.

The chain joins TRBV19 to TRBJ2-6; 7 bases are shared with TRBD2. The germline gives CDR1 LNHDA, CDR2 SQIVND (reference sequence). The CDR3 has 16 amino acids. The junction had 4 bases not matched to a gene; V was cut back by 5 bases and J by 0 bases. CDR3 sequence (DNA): TGTGCCAGTAGTCACGGGGGGAGCTCTGGGGCCAACGTCCTGACTTTC. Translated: CASSHGGSSGANVLTF.

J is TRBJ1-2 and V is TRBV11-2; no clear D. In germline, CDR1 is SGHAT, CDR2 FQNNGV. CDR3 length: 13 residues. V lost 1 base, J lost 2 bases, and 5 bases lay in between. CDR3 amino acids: CASSLGANYGYTF. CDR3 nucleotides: TGTGCCAGCAGCTTAGGGGCGAACTATGGCTACACCTTC. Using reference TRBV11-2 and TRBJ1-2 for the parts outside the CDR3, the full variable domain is EAGVAQSPRYKIIEKRQSVAFWCNPISGHATLYWYQQILGQGPKLLIQFQNNGVVDDSQLPKDRFSAERLKGVDSTLKIQPAKLEDSAVYLCASSLGANYGYTFGSGTRLTVV.

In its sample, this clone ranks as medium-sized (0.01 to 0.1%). The CDR3 loop reads CASSVDMGPYEQYF. The CDR3 nucleotides read TGTGCCAGCAGCGTCGACATGGGCCCCTACGAGCAGTACTTC. The chain joins TRBV11-2 to TRBJ2-7, with no clear D. Germline CDR1 is SGHAT and CDR2 is FQNNGV. The ends were cut back, 5 bases at V and 2 bases at J, with 13 bases in the middle. The CDR3 is 14 residues long.

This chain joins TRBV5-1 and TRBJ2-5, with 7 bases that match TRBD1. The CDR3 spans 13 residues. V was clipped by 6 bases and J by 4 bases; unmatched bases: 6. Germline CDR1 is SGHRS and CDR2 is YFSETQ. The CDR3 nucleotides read TGCGCCAGCATCCGACAGGGCGGAGAGACCCAGTACTTC. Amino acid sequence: CASIRQGGETQYF.

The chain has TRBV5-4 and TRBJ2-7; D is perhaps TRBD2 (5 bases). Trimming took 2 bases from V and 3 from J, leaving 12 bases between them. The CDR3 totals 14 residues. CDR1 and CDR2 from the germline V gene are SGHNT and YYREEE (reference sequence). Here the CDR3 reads CASSFYGGNYEQYF. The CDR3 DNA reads TGTGCCAGCAGCTTTTACGGAGGAAACTACGAGCAGTACTTC.

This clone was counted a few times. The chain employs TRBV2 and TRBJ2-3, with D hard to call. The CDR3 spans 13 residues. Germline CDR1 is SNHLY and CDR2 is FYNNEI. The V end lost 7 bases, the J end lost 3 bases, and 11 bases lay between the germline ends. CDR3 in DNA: TGTGCCAGCACCCCTCAGGTGACAGATACGCAGTATTTT. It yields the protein CASTPQVTDTQYF.

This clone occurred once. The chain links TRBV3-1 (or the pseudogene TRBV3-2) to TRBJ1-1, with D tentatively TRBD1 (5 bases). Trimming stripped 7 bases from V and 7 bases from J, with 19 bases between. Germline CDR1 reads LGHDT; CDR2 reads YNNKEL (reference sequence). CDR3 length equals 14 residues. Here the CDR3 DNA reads TGTGCCAGCACCGTTGGGCCAGGGTCAGGTGAAGCTTTCTTT. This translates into CASTVGPGSGEAFF.

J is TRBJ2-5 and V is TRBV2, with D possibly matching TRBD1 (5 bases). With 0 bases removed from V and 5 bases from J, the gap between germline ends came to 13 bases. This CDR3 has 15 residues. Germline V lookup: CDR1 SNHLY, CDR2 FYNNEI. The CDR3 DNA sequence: TGTGCCAGCAGTGAAGCTGGACACTTAAGGGAGACCCAGTACTTC. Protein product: CASSEAGHLRETQYF.

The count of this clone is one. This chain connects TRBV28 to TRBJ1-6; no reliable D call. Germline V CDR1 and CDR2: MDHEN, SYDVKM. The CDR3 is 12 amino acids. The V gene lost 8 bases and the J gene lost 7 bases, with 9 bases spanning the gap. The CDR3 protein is CASQEGNSPLHF. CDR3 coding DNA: TGTGCCAGCCAAGAGGGAAATTCACCCCTCCACTTT.

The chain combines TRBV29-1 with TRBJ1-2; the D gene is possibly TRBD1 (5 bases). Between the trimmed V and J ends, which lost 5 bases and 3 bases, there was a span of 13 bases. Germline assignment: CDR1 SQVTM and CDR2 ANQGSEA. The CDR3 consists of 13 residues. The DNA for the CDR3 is TGCAGCGTTCCGGGGGGAGGCTACTATGGCTACACCTTC. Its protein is CSVPGGGYYGYTF.

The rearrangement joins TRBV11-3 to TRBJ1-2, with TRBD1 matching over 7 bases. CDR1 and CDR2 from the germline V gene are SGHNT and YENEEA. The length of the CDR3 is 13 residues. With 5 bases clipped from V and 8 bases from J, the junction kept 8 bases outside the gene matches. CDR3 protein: CASSPGRGQGYTF. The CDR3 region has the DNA TGTGCCAGCAGCCCCGGGAGGGGGCAAGGCTACACCTTC.